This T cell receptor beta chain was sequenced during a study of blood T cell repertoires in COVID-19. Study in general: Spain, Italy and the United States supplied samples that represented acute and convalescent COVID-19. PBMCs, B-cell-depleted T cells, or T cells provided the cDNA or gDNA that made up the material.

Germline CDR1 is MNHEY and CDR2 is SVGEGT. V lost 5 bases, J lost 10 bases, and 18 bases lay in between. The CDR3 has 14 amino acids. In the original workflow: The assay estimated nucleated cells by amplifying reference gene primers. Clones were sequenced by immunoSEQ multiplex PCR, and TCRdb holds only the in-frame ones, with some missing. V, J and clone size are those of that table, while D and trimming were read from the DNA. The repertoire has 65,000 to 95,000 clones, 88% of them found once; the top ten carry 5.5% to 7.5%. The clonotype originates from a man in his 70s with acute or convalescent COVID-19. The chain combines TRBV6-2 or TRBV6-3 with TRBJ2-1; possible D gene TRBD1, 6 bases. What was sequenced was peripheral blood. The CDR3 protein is CASSQNPGTREQFF. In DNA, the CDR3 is TGTGCCAGCAGTCAAAATCCCGGGACACGGGAGCAGTTCTTC.